These T cell receptor beta chains were read from a single sample in a study of a mutant IDH1 vaccine in newly diagnosed glioma. Clones were sequenced by immunoSEQ multiplex PCR, and TCRdb holds only the in-frame ones, with some missing. Of about 92,000 clones detected, 83% appear once; the ten largest clones hold around 7.4%. The specimen comprised PBMCs, sampled from a glioma patient treated with radiotherapy, temozolomide or both. Source of these receptors: a woman aged 50 to 60 with glioma. Both conserved end residues are part of each CDR3.

V gene: TRBV5-1
CDR3 protein: CASSSAGDYGYTF

V gene: TRBV13
CDR3 protein: CASSSAVGQDVYNSPLHF

V gene: TRBV4-1
CDR3 protein: CASSQGQPGYMSEAFF

V gene: TRBV5-1
CDR3 protein: CASSLDGANYGYTF

V gene: TRBV19
CDR3 protein: CASSPGLEAFF

V gene: TRBV9
CDR3 protein: CASSVGGAGGSPLHF

V gene: TRBV2
CDR3 protein: CASKGTGGAGELFF

V gene: TRBV19
CDR3 protein: CANLGGARDTEAFF

V gene: TRBV18
CDR3 protein: CASSPGLMNTEAFF

V gene: TRBV7-8
CDR3 protein: CASSLSARTGNEKLFF

V gene: TRBV13
CDR3 protein: CASSSRPQYEQYF

V gene: TRBV4-3
CDR3 protein: CASSQDRPAGNTGELFF

V gene: TRBV5-1
CDR3 protein: CASSFGVAQPQHF

V gene: TRBV27
CDR3 protein: CASSSSSLNQETQYF

V gene: TRBV18
CDR3 protein: CASSPPVETEAFF

V gene: TRBV15
CDR3 protein: CATSRFGQANTGELFF

V gene: TRBV7-8
CDR3 protein: CASSLDTEAFF

V gene: TRBV6-4
CDR3 protein: CASSRQGTDTQYF

V gene: TRBV9
CDR3 protein: CASSLGPLTNTEAFF

V gene: TRBV2
CDR3 protein: CASTVRAYEQYF

V gene: TRBV27
CDR3 protein: CASSEPLGYTQYF

V gene: TRBV6-5
CDR3 protein: CASSSREVDTQYF

V gene: TRBV5-4
CDR3 protein: CASSLTGVEETQYF

V gene: TRBV6-5
CDR3 protein: CASSPGRGTEAFF

V gene: TRBV5-1
CDR3 protein: CASSLDTHGYTF

V gene: TRBV7-2
CDR3 protein: CASSSYTDTQYF

V gene: TRBV5-6
CDR3 protein: CASSLETQGGVTEAFF

V gene: TRBV2
CDR3 protein: CASSVATGKMNEQYF

V gene: TRBV28
CDR3 protein: CASRDQLYGYTF

V gene: TRBV19
CDR3 protein: CASSQQPGNYGYTF

V gene: TRBV27
CDR3 protein: CASSLIPKNTEAFF

V gene: TRBV10-3
CDR3 protein: CAISSSPSTGNLGGNTIYF

V gene: TRBV7-8
CDR3 protein: CASSLVATGGRQPQHF

V gene: TRBV29-1
CDR3 protein: CSVGPRMNTEAFF

V gene: TRBV19
CDR3 protein: CASSIGVGLDTEAFF

V gene: TRBV4-2
CDR3 protein: CASSQLSSGGYEQYF

V gene: TRBV5-1
CDR3 protein: CASSLMGQGSHNEQFF

V gene: TRBV5-4
CDR3 protein: CASSFAPGADQETQYF

V gene: TRBV6-5
CDR3 protein: CASSKGRAEKLFF

V gene: TRBV5-6
CDR3 protein: CASSPLPTGWVSHYEQYF

V gene: TRBV10-3
CDR3 protein: CAISEVAGGAYEQYF

V gene: TRBV25-1
CDR3 protein: CASSDSGSMRAEAFF

V gene: TRBV5-1
CDR3 protein: CASSLVGDYGYTF

V gene: TRBV2
CDR3 protein: CASSPGLFYEQYF